The next 26 T cell receptor beta chains were all read from a single sample in a study of blood T cell repertoires in COVID-19. Clones were read by immunoSEQ multiplex PCR, and TCRdb kept only the in-frame ones, dropping some. Altogether around 250,000 clones are present, roughly 90% being singletons, with the ten largest covering 2.5% to 3%. The material sequenced was peripheral blood. Receptor source: a woman in her twenties or thirties with active or convalescent COVID-19.

The chain recombines TRBV5-6 with TRBJ2-5; 10 nucleotides match TRBD1. The V gene's germline CDR1 is SGHDT and CDR2 YYEEEE. This CDR3 region has 16 residues. The junction had 6 bases not matched to a gene; V was cut back by 0 bases and J by 4 bases. CDR3 bases: TGTGCCAGCAGCTTGGAGTCGCGGACAGGGGGAGAGACCCAGTACTTC. Residues: CASSLESRTGGETQYF.

This rearrangement joins TRBV5-4 to TRBJ2-2; 9 bases line up with TRBD2. CDR1 SGHNT and CDR2 YYREEE come from the germline V gene (reference sequence). The CDR3 is made up of 17 amino acids. Germline trimming cut 6 bases from V and 7 bases from J; bases unmatched to any gene: 16. CDR3 region: CASKNGGRGIGNGELFF. CDR3 coding DNA: TGTGCCAGCAAAAACGGCGGGAGGGGGATCGGCAACGGGGAGCTGTTTTTT.

The chain uses TRBV3-1 (or the pseudogene TRBV3-2) and TRBJ1-1; D may be TRBD1 (6 bases). CDR1 and CDR2 from the germline V gene are LGHDT and YNNKEL (reference sequence). With 2 bases removed from V and 5 bases from J, the gap between germline ends came to 21 bases. CDR3 size: 17 residues. In DNA form, the CDR3 reads TGTGCCAGCAGCCAAAAGAGAGGCGGCGGGAGGGGGACTGAAGCTTTCTTT. Translating it yields CASSQKRGGGRGTEAFF.

The chain couples TRBV19 to TRBJ1-3, with D tentatively TRBD1 (6 bases). This CDR3 contains 15 residues. Germline V gives CDR1 LNHDA, CDR2 SQIVND (reference sequence). The V end lost 3 bases, the J end lost 1 base, and 10 bases lay between the germline ends. CDR3: CASSILQGSGNTIYF. CDR3 DNA: TGTGCCAGTAGTATCTTACAGGGTTCTGGAAACACCATATATTTT. The full variable domain, in which reference TRBV19 and TRBJ1-3 provide the parts outside the CDR3, is DGGITQSPKYLFRKEGQNVTLSCEQNLNHDAMYWYRQDPGQGLRLIYYSQIVNDFQKGDIAEGYSVSREKKESFPLTVTSAQKNPTAFYLCASSILQGSGNTIYFGEGSWLTVV.

This clone has a single count. The gene calls are TRBV27 and TRBJ1-2; 10 bases fit TRBD1. The CDR3 runs to 16 residues. From germline, CDR1 is MNHEY and CDR2 SMNVEV (reference sequence). V shed 6 bases and J 7 bases; nucleotides not matched to a gene: 14. The CDR3 sequence: CASSPLTGTGAVGYTF. In DNA, the CDR3 is TGTGCCAGCAGCCCTCTAACCGGGACAGGGGCGGTTGGCTACACCTTC.

This chain links TRBV19 with TRBJ1-5; D call uncertain. In germline, CDR1 is LNHDA, CDR2 SQIVND (reference sequence). The V end was cut by 5 bases, the J end by 0 bases, with 8 bases between. The CDR3 runs 14 residues. DNA for the CDR3: TGTGCCAGTAGTCGATCGGGTAGCAATCAGCCCCAGCATTTT. Translation gives CASSRSGSNQPQHF.

The CDR3 loop is CASSVWTGSEKLFF. In DNA form, the CDR3 reads TGTGCCAGCAGTGTATGGACAGGGAGTGAAAAACTGTTTTTT. The chain recombines TRBV2 with TRBJ1-4; 8 bases line up with TRBD1. This CDR3 spans 14 amino acids. The germline CDR1 and CDR2 sequences are SNHLY and FYNNEI. V gave up 4 bases and J gave up 7 bases; unmatched junction bases: 5.

This sequence joins TRBV6-2 or TRBV6-3 and TRBJ1-1; 8 nucleotides align to TRBD1. The germline CDR1 and CDR2 sequences are MNHEY and SVGEGT. V lost 5 bases, J lost 5 bases, and 7 bases stayed unmatched. This CDR3 comprises 14 residues. CDR3 DNA: TGTGCCAGCAGTCCGGGACAGGTTTGGACTGAAGCTTTCTTT. Translated, it gives CASSPGQVWTEAFF.

The genes are TRBV29-1 and TRBJ2-7; 8 bases match TRBD2. This CDR3 has 11 residues. The junction had 0 bases not matched to a gene; V was cut back by 1 base and J by 7 bases. Germline lookup yields CDR1 SQVTM and CDR2 ANQGSEA. Written as DNA, the CDR3 is TGCAGCGTTGAAGCGGGGGGGGAGCAGTACTTC. It yields the protein CSVEAGGEQYF.

The rearrangement uses TRBV10-3 and TRBJ2-7, with D perhaps TRBD1 (6 bases). The CDR3 extends over 15 amino acids. Trimming removed 0 bases at V and 0 bases at J, with 9 bases between. Germline loops: CDR1 ENHRY, CDR2 SYGVKD. The CDR3 region has the DNA TGTGCCATCAGTGAGTCGCAGGGGCCCTCCTACGAGCAGTACTTC. This translates into CAISESQGPSYEQYF.

This clone was recorded once. The chain links TRBV5-5 to TRBJ1-4; perhaps TRBD1 as D (5 bases). The CDR3 is 13 amino acids. Germline CDR1 is SGHKS and CDR2 is YYEKEE (reference sequence). Between the trimmed V and J ends, which lost 0 bases and 10 bases, there was a span of 10 bases. The CDR3 is CASSLGRGVKLFF. CDR3 in DNA: TGTGCCAGCAGCTTGGGGAGGGGCGTAAAACTGTTTTTT.

This chain links TRBV25-1 with TRBJ1-1; D remains ambiguous. This CDR3 has 15 residues. Germline V gene lookup returns CDR1 MGHDK and CDR2 SYGVNS. V dropped 3 bases and J dropped 1 base, with 12 bases sitting between them. DNA for the CDR3: TGTGCCAGCAGTGAGAATTTGGGCAGGAACACTGAAGCTTTCTTT. Translating it yields CASSENLGRNTEAFF.

The chain recombines TRBV6-5 with TRBJ1-3; D uncertain. Trimming pared 2 bases from V and 3 bases from J, leaving 11 bases between. The germline V gene encodes CDR1 MNHEY and CDR2 SVGAGI. This CDR3 spans 15 amino acids. DNA for the CDR3: TGTGCCAGCAGTTACAGTCGGGGAGTTGGAAACACCATATATTTT. Translation gives CASSYSRGVGNTIYF.

The V gene is TRBV5-1, the J gene TRBJ1-1; D may be TRBD1 (6 bases). From germline, CDR1 is SGHRS and CDR2 YFSETQ. The CDR3 consists of 15 residues. The V end was cut by 1 base, the J end by 0 bases, with 10 bases between. CDR3 DNA: TGCGCCAGCAGCTTGTCGCGACAGGTGAACACTGAAGCTTTCTTT. This translates into CASSLSRQVNTEAFF.

V and J are TRBV27 and TRBJ2-3; 8 positions agree with TRBD2. The CDR3 has 14 residues. Germline CDR1 is MNHEY and CDR2 is SMNVEV (reference sequence). The junction had 5 bases not matched to a gene; V was cut back by 5 bases and J by 4 bases. The CDR3 loop is CASSLGLAADTQYF. The CDR3 nucleotides are TGTGCCAGCAGTCTCGGACTAGCAGCAGATACGCAGTATTTT.

V usage is TRBV13 and J usage is TRBJ2-2, with 7 bases aligning to TRBD2. V was clipped by 5 bases and J by 3 bases; unmatched bases: 6. Germline CDR1 and CDR2: PRHDT and FYEKMQ (reference sequence). This CDR3 has 15 residues. The chain's CDR3 is CASSGGTTHTGELFF. CDR3 in DNA: TGTGCCAGCAGCGGCGGGACTACCCACACCGGGGAGCTGTTTTTT.

The rearrangement joins TRBV18 to TRBJ1-1; the D gene is possibly TRBD1 (6 bases). Between the trimmed V and J ends, which lost 6 bases and 6 bases, there was a span of 23 bases. CDR1 is KGHSH, CDR2 LQKENI, per germline. The CDR3 length is 16 residues. CDR3 loop: CASSLHDQGLGAEAFF. The CDR3 nucleotides read TGTGCCAGCTCCCTACATGATCAGGGGCTAGGCGCTGAAGCTTTCTTT.

The chain is built from TRBV6-5 and TRBJ1-3, with a weak D call TRBD1 (5 bases). CDR1 and CDR2 from the germline V gene are MNHEY and SVGAGI. The CDR3 is 15 amino acids. Trimming took 7 bases from V and 3 from J, leaving 16 bases between them. For the CDR3, the DNA is TGTGCCAGCATCCCCATTAGGGGATTTGGAAACACCATATATTTT. Amino acid sequence: CASIPIRGFGNTIYF.

The J gene is TRBJ1-2, the V gene TRBV5-1; TRBD1 might be the D (6 bases). Germline V CDR1 and CDR2: SGHRS, YFSETQ. Trimming left V 0 bases short and J 4 bases short, with 10 bases between. The CDR3 has 14 residues. CDR3 coding DNA: TGCGCCAGCAGCTTGGAGGGACAACCCTATGGCTACACCTTC. It translates to CASSLEGQPYGYTF.

This sequence joins TRBV6-5 and TRBJ2-5; the match to TRBD1 covers 8 bases. With 7 bases clipped from V and 5 bases from J, the junction kept 9 bases outside the gene matches. Germline V CDR1 and CDR2: MNHEY, SVGAGI. The CDR3 has 14 residues. As DNA, the CDR3 is TGTGCCAGCAAGGAATCCAGGGGGCTGGAGACCCAGTACTTC. Encoded protein: CASKESRGLETQYF.

This chain connects TRBV6-2 or TRBV6-3 to TRBJ1-5; TRBD1 matches at 7 bases. This CDR3 is 15 amino acids long. CDR1 is MNHEY, CDR2 SVGEGT, per germline. Trimming removed 2 bases from V and 3 bases from J; junction bases left unmatched: 4. CDR3 sequence reads: CASSYGDRPNQPQHF. The CDR3 nucleotides read TGTGCCAGCAGTTACGGGGACAGACCCAATCAGCCCCAGCATTTT.

The J gene is TRBJ2-4, the V gene TRBV29-1; TRBD2 might be the D (7 bases). V lost 7 bases and J 7 bases, leaving 20 bases between the germline ends. Germline CDR1 SQVTM, CDR2 ANQGSEA. The CDR3 sequence is 14 residues long. The CDR3 DNA reads TGCAGCGCATCATCCTCGGGCGGGGGCAACATTCAGTACTTC. This encodes CSASSSGGGNIQYF. The full variable domain, completed using reference TRBV29-1 and TRBJ2-4, is SAVISQKPSRDICQRGTSLTIQCQVDSQVTMMFWYRQQPGQSLTLIATANQGSEATYESGFVIDKFPISRPNLTFSTLTVSNMSPEDSSIYLCSASSSGGGNIQYFGAGTRLSVL.

This rearrangement joins TRBV14 to TRBJ2-3, with D perhaps TRBD2 (7 bases). Germline lookup yields CDR1 SGHDN and CDR2 FVKESK. Trimming removed 4 bases at V and 2 bases at J, with 16 bases between. The CDR3 runs 16 residues. The CDR3 sequence: CASSRRGAGFTDTQYF. CDR3 bases: TGTGCCAGCAGCCGTCGGGGGGCGGGATTCACAGATACGCAGTATTTT. The complete variable domain, with remaining parts taken from reference TRBV14 and TRBJ2-3, reads EAGVTQFPSHSVIEKGQTVTLRCDPISGHDNLYWYRRVMGKEIKFLLHFVKESKQDESGMPNNRFLAERTGGTYSTLKVQPAELEDSGVYFCASSRRGAGFTDTQYFGPGTRLTVL.

This clone has just one count. The chain couples TRBV5-5 to TRBJ1-1; TRBD1 is a possible D gene (5 bases). The germline CDR1 and CDR2 sequences are SGHKS and YYEKEE (reference sequence). Trimming stripped 6 bases from V and 7 bases from J, with 16 bases between. The CDR3 extends over 13 amino acids. The CDR3 DNA is TGTGCCAGCACCCGGGGAGGGGCTGTTGAAGCTTTCTTT. It yields the protein CASTRGGAVEAFF.

The rearrangement links TRBV24-1 to TRBJ1-1; 7 bases fit TRBD1. With 6 bases clipped from V and 1 base from J, the junction kept 1 base outside the gene matches. Germline V gene data show CDR1 as KGHDR and CDR2 as SFDVKD. This CDR3 is built from 13 residues. This CDR3 reads CATSRQGNTEAFF. In DNA, the CDR3 is TGTGCCACCAGTAGACAGGGGAACACTGAAGCTTTCTTT.

The genes are TRBV29-1 and TRBJ1-1; no clear D. CDR1 is SQVTM and CDR2 is ANQGSEA in the germline V gene. The CDR3 loop spans 14 amino acids. V was shortened by 4 bases and J by 1 base, with 13 bases between the two germline ends. The CDR3: CSVGLKVGNTEAFF. The CDR3 nucleotides read TGCAGCGTTGGACTGAAAGTCGGGAACACTGAAGCTTTCTTT.